The sequence of this T cell receptor (beta chain) was determined in a study of T cell responses to AZD1222 COVID-19 vaccine. The study, taken as a whole, reports: Nearly half of unique spike-specific TCRs reportedly avoided B.1.351 and B.1.1.7 mutated regions. All repertoire sampling was performed exclusively after the peak T cell response. The CD4 TCRs associated with vaccination extended across spike and predominated at 160-218 and 743-854. Two AZD1222 doses significantly raised spike-specific TCR breadth and depth over controls.

Details on this clone: As yet, its antigen is unknown.

Germline V CDR1 and CDR2: MNHEY, SMNVEV (reference sequence). The CDR3 runs 13 residues. Deletions cut 6 bases from V and 2 bases from J, with 11 bases between. Data came from immunoSEQ multiplex PCR; TCRdb stores just in-frame clones and leaves some out. The sample contains 160,000 or so clones, around 90% of which appear only once. This chain links TRBV27 with TRBJ2-7; D gene ambiguous. This receptor was taken from an adult in good health. The sequencing here drew on peripheral blood, taken on day 0 of MenACWY control vaccination. The CDR3 DNA follows: TGTGCCAGCAGGAGTGTCCTCACCTACGAGCAGTACTTC. It yields the protein CASRSVLTYEQYF.